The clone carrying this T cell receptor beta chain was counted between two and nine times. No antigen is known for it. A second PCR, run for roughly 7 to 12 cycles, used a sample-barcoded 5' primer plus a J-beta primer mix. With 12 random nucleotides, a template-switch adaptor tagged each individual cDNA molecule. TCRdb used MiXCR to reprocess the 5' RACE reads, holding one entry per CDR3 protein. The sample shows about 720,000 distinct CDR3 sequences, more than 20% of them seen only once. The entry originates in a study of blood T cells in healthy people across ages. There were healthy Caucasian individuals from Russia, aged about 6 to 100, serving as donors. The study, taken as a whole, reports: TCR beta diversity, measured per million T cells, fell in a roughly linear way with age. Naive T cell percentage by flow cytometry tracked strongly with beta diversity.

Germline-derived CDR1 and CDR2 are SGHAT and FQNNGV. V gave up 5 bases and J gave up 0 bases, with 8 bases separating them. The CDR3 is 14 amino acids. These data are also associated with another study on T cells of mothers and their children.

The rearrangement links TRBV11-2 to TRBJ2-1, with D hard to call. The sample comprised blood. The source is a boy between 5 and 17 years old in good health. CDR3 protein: CASSRRGSYNEQFF. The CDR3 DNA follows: TGTGCCAGCAGCCGCAGAGGCTCCTACAATGAGCAGTTCTTC.